Listed below are T cell receptor beta chains from one sample, sequenced in a study of OX40 agonist ivuxolimab in advanced cancers. Using immunoSEQ multiplex PCR, the repertoire was profiled, and TCRdb retains in-frame clones only, with some absent. The table includes roughly 50,000 clones, roughly 77% detected once. The sample was CD4+ or CD8+ T cells sorted from blood, taken in a trial of the OX40 agonist ivuxolimab. The source is an adult with an advanced solid tumor such as melanoma, head and neck, liver or kidney cancer. CDR3s include the opening cysteine and the closing phenylalanine or tryptophan. Fields, in order: J gene, V gene, D gene, clone size, CDR3 DNA, CDR3 protein. D genes are given only for firm matches. Size tells how often a clone was seen (once, few, many) or the class of an expanded clone, and some rows leave it out.

j_gene: TRBJ2-7; v_gene: TRBV10-3; d_gene: NA; abundance: NA; CDR3nt: TGTGCCATCAGTAGCGGGACACCAGAGTACGAGCAGTACTTC; CDR3aa: CAISSGTPEYEQYF
j_gene: TRBJ1-3; v_gene: TRBV1; d_gene: NA; abundance: NA; CDR3nt: TGCACCAGCAGCCTTGATACCGGGACACCTTTTCCCCCTGGAAACACCATATATTTT; CDR3aa: CTSSLDTGTPFPPGNTIYF
j_gene: TRBJ2-1; v_gene: TRBV7-9; d_gene: TRBD2; abundance: NA; CDR3nt: TGTGCCAGCAGCTCAGCGGGAGCGGGGTTCTTC; CDR3aa: CASSSAGAGFF
j_gene: TRBJ1-2; v_gene: TRBV25-1; d_gene: NA; abundance: NA; CDR3nt: TGTGCCAGCAGTGCATCGGGGGGCAATTATGGCTACACCTTC; CDR3aa: CASSASGGNYGYTF
j_gene: TRBJ1-1; v_gene: TRBV13; d_gene: NA; abundance: NA; CDR3nt: TGTGCCAGCAGCTTAGGGACGGTGCCGAACACTGAAGCTTTCTTT; CDR3aa: CASSLGTVPNTEAFF
j_gene: TRBJ2-3; v_gene: TRBV2; d_gene: NA; abundance: NA; CDR3nt: TGTGCCGGATCTAAGCTTAGCACAGATACGCAGTATTTT; CDR3aa: CAGSKLSTDTQYF
j_gene: TRBJ2-7; v_gene: TRBV11-2; d_gene: NA; abundance: once; CDR3nt: TGTGCCAGCAGCTTTGGGACTTGGAGCTCCTACGAGCAGTACTTC; CDR3aa: CASSFGTWSSYEQYF
j_gene: TRBJ2-7; v_gene: TRBV6-9; d_gene: NA; abundance: few; CDR3nt: TGTGCCAGCAGTTATCGTTGTTTCTGGGTCTACGAGCAGTACTTC; CDR3aa: CASSYRCFWVYEQYF
j_gene: TRBJ1-2; v_gene: TRBV13; d_gene: TRBD1; abundance: NA; CDR3nt: TGTGCCAGCAGCTACGGACAGGGGGCGTTTGGCTACACCTTC; CDR3aa: CASSYGQGAFGYTF
j_gene: TRBJ1-5; v_gene: TRBV2; d_gene: NA; abundance: NA; CDR3nt: TGTGCCAGCAGTAACCAGGGGAATCAGCCCCAGCATTTT; CDR3aa: CASSNQGNQPQHF
j_gene: TRBJ1-1; v_gene: TRBV30; d_gene: NA; abundance: few; CDR3nt: TGTGCCTGGTTAAGGGGATCAAACACTGAAGCTTTCTTT; CDR3aa: CAWLRGSNTEAFF
j_gene: TRBJ1-5; v_gene: TRBV5-4; d_gene: TRBD1; abundance: NA; CDR3nt: TGTGCCAGCAGTCTCACAGGGGGTGGCAATCAGCCCCAGCATTTT; CDR3aa: CASSLTGGGNQPQHF
j_gene: TRBJ2-7; v_gene: TRBV6-1; d_gene: NA; abundance: few; CDR3nt: TGTGCCAGCAGTGAACACTCCAGCGTCCCCTACGAGCAGTACTTC; CDR3aa: CASSEHSSVPYEQYF
j_gene: TRBJ2-5; v_gene: TRBV4-3; d_gene: NA; abundance: few; CDR3nt: TGCGCCAGCAGCCAAGATTACGGGGGAGAAGAGACCCAGTACTTC; CDR3aa: CASSQDYGGEETQYF